The subject of this entry is one T cell receptor beta chain. Its antigen remains unidentified. The sample belongs to a study of OX40 agonist ivuxolimab in advanced cancers. CDR1 is SGHNT and CDR2 is YENEEA in the germline V gene. This CDR3 comprises 15 residues. Trimming took 5 bases from V and 5 from J, leaving 18 bases between them. Some clones are missing from TCRdb's copy, which holds only in-frame ones; the method was immunoSEQ multiplex PCR. The sample contains tens of thousands of clones, roughly 90% of which appear only once. Study conclusions and caveats: Mean expanded clone counts were higher in CD8+ than CD4+ T cells. Still undetermined is the antigen specificity of the expanded peripheral T cells. The CD4+ and CD8+ T cells in the blood had expanded clonally by week 6 at 0.1 to 3.0 mg/kg.

V gene TRBV11-3 combines with J gene TRBJ2-5, with a weak D call TRBD2 (7 bases). The receptor was derived from an adult with an advanced solid tumor such as melanoma, head and neck, liver or kidney cancer. The sequences come from CD4+ or CD8+ T cells sorted from blood, collected in a trial of the OX40 agonist ivuxolimab. The DNA of the CDR3 is TGTGCCAGCAGCCCGCTGGGGGGGGCCGGCGAGACCCAGTACTTC. Its translation is CASSPLGGAGETQYF.